Each of the 24 T cell receptor beta chains below was sequenced from the same sample in a study of blood T cell repertoires in COVID-19. Libraries were prepared by immunoSEQ multiplex PCR; TCRdb keeps only in-frame clonotypes and omits some of them. The table has around 87,000 clones, under 90% seen once. Sequencing input: peripheral blood. The origin of the receptors is a human donor with active COVID-19. The donor label of this sample is uncertain.

This clone was found a few times. The genes are TRBV6-2 or TRBV6-3 and TRBJ2-2, with TRBD2 matching over 8 bases. V dropped 5 bases and J dropped 7; count of bases not matched to a gene: 6. The CDR3 covers 14 residues. Germline V gene lookup returns CDR1 MNHEY and CDR2 SVGEGT. CDR3: CASSRGLVGGELFF. The CDR3 region has the DNA TGTGCCAGCAGTCGGGGACTAGTCGGCGGGGAGCTGTTTTTT.

The chain carries TRBV1 and TRBJ1-2; TRBD1, the table's D call, lacks a check against the DNA. TRBV1 is a documented pseudogene. The CDR3 runs 20 residues. The CDR3 reads CTSSQGGAGTGVKGGYGYTF. The CDR3 DNA reads as TGCACCAGCAGCCAAGGGGGCGCCGGGACAGGGGTAAAAGGCGGCTATGGCTACACCTTC.

This clone was seen just once. CDR3 loop: CASSYADNGWETQYF. The CDR3 DNA reads as TGTGCCAGCAGTTACGCCGACAATGGGTGGGAGACCCAGTACTTC. The chain uses TRBV6-6 and TRBJ2-5; D is undetermined. Germline V gene sequence: CDR1 MNHNY, CDR2 SVGAGI (reference sequence). This CDR3 is 15 amino acids long. The V gene lost 2 bases and the J gene lost 5 bases, with 15 bases spanning the gap.

V is TRBV6-2 or TRBV6-3 and J is TRBJ2-7; TRBD2 is a possible D gene (6 bases). The ends were cut back, 0 bases at V and 2 bases at J, with 11 bases in the middle. The CDR3 has 15 residues. Looked up from germline, CDR1 is MNHEY and CDR2 is SVGEGT. CDR3 in DNA: TGTGCCAGCAGTTACTCTGGACTACCCACCTACGAGCAGTACTTC. Translation: CASSYSGLPTYEQYF.

V and J are TRBV6-2 or TRBV6-3 and TRBJ1-5; the match to TRBD1 covers 11 bases. Unmatched junction bases numbered 9, after V lost 5 bases and J lost 6 bases. CDR1 MNHEY and CDR2 SVGEGT come from the germline V gene. The CDR3 has 16 amino acids. CDR3 coding DNA: TGTGCCAGCAGTAAGGACAGGGGGCAAGGTAGTCAGCCCCAGCATTTT. Protein sequence: CASSKDRGQGSQPQHF.

The chain recombines TRBV3-1 (or the pseudogene TRBV3-2) with TRBJ1-2; D not certain. V was trimmed by 0 bases and J by 4 bases, leaving 12 bases between them. CDR1 is LGHDT, CDR2 YNNKEL, per germline (reference sequence). The CDR3 is 15 amino acids. The CDR3 loop is CASSQDPRGIYGYTF. Here the CDR3 DNA reads TGTGCCAGCAGCCAAGATCCGAGAGGGATCTATGGCTACACCTTC.

The chain has TRBV13 and TRBJ1-1; TRBD1 matches 10 bases. The ends lost 0 bases at V and 5 bases at J; junction bases unmatched: 6. Germline loops: CDR1 PRHDT, CDR2 FYEKMQ (reference sequence). This CDR3 is built from 16 residues. CDR3 region: CASSLGPTGGWTEAFF. The DNA for the CDR3 is TGTGCCAGCAGCTTAGGCCCGACAGGGGGCTGGACTGAAGCTTTCTTT.

The rearrangement joins TRBV3-1 (or the pseudogene TRBV3-2) to TRBJ1-5; weak D call: TRBD1 (6 bases). The CDR3 sequence is 14 residues long. CDR1 and CDR2 (germline): LGHDT, YNNKEL (reference sequence). Trimming pared 5 bases from V and 4 bases from J, leaving 12 bases between. The CDR3 sequence is CASSDRTGNQPQHF. The CDR3 nucleotides are TGTGCCAGCAGCGATAGAACAGGGAATCAGCCCCAGCATTTT.

This chain uses TRBV7-8 with TRBJ1-2, with 8 bases lining up with TRBD1. After removal of 5 bases from V and 4 bases from J, the junction contained 9 bases not matched to a gene. CDR1 and CDR2 from the germline V gene are SGHVS and FQNEAQ. The CDR3 sequence is 15 residues long. The CDR3 protein is CASSRGTGQLYGYTF. CDR3 DNA sequence: TGTGCCAGCAGCCGCGGGACAGGCCAACTCTATGGCTACACCTTC.

V and J are TRBV5-1 and TRBJ1-1; 8 bases are shared with TRBD1. The V segment lost 5 bases and the J segment 5 bases; nucleotides outside the gene matches: 8. Germline CDR1 and CDR2: SGHRS and YFSETQ. This CDR3 has 14 amino acids. The CDR3 coding sequence is TGCGCCAGCAGGCCTAGGGGACAGGCAACTGAAGCTTTCTTT. Translation gives CASRPRGQATEAFF.

V and J are TRBV7-2 and TRBJ1-2, with D uncertain. There are 15 residues in the CDR3. V lost 0 bases to trimming and J lost 0 bases, with 8 bases between them. CDR1 SGHTA and CDR2 FQGNSA come from the germline V gene. The CDR3 loop reads CASSLARRANYGYTF. Written as DNA, the CDR3 is TGTGCCAGCAGCTTAGCCCGACGGGCTAACTATGGCTACACCTTC.

This chain links TRBV13 with TRBJ2-7, with TRBD2 matching over 14 bases. CDR3 size: 16 residues. The trim removed 5 bases at V and 3 bases at J, leaving 6 bases unmatched. CDR1 PRHDT and CDR2 FYEKMQ come from the germline V gene (reference sequence). The CDR3 is CASSAGTSGGYYEQYF. The CDR3 nucleotides are TGTGCCAGCAGCGCTGGGACTAGCGGGGGCTACTACGAGCAGTACTTC. Full variable domain (rest looked up from reference TRBV13 and TRBJ2-7): AAGVIQSPRHLIKEKRETATLKCYPIPRHDTVYWYQQGPGQDPQFLISFYEKMQSDKGSIPDRFSAQQFSDYHSELNMSSLELGDSALYFCASSAGTSGGYYEQYFGPGTRLTVT.

The V call is TRBV6-2 or TRBV6-3, the J call TRBJ1-1; TRBD1 aligns across 11 bases. The CDR3 runs to 17 residues. Trimming at V came to 5 bases and at J to 7 bases, leaving 15 bases not matched to a gene. The germline CDR1 and CDR2 sequences are MNHEY and SVGEGT. The CDR3 nucleotides read TGTGCCAGCAGTCCCGGACAGGGGGCGAGGGGAACAGGTGAAGCTTTCTTT. It specifies CASSPGQGARGTGEAFF.

This clone is a singleton in its sample. The V and J genes are TRBV5-1 and TRBJ1-1; D unresolved. Germline CDR1 SGHRS, CDR2 YFSETQ. The germline V and J ends were trimmed by 3 bases and 3 bases, with 24 bases remaining between them. The CDR3 totals 18 residues. Written as DNA, the CDR3 is TGCGCCAGCAGCTCGGGCAAAGGACTCTTCAACAACCACACTGAAGCTTTCTTT. It codes for CASSSGKGLFNNHTEAFF.

CDR3 loop: CASSLTPPGTEAFF. The CDR3 region has the DNA TGCGCCAGCAGCTTGACACCCCCTGGCACTGAAGCTTTCTTT. The chain employs TRBV5-1 and TRBJ1-1; D not resolved. V was trimmed by 1 base and J by 4 bases, leaving 11 bases between them. The germline V gene has CDR1 SGHRS and CDR2 YFSETQ. This CDR3 is 14 amino acids long.

A single count supports this clone. The gene calls are TRBV25-1 and TRBJ1-1; D possibly corresponds to TRBD1 (6 bases). Trimming left V 8 bases short and J 9 bases short, with 16 bases between. CDR3 size: 12 residues. Germline assignment: CDR1 MGHDK and CDR2 SYGVNS. CDR3 nucleotide sequence: TGTGCCAGCTCATTAGTGGGACACAAAGCTTTCTTT. Its translation is CASSLVGHKAFF.

CDR3 nucleotides: TGTGCCAGCAGTTCCTCCCGGACTAGCGGAAAAGAGACCCAGTACTTC. Translating it yields CASSSSRTSGKETQYF. This chain links TRBV27 with TRBJ2-5; 10 nucleotides match TRBD2. Per the germline V gene, CDR1 is MNHEY and CDR2 is SMNVEV (reference sequence). V trimming: 4 bases; J trimming: 3 bases; junction bases outside the gene matches: 8. The CDR3 is 16 residues long.

The rearrangement links TRBV6-2 or TRBV6-3 to TRBJ2-7; possibly TRBD1 for D (5 bases). Germline V gene sequence: CDR1 MNHEY, CDR2 SVGEGT. Trimming removed 2 bases at V and 3 bases at J, with 11 bases between. CDR3 size: 14 residues. CDR3 in DNA: TGTGCCAGCAGTTACCCCCAGGGCCACTACGAGCAGTACTTC. Amino acids: CASSYPQGHYEQYF.

This chain uses TRBV18 with TRBJ2-2; tentatively, D is TRBD1 (5 bases). The CDR3 covers 15 residues. Per the germline V gene, CDR1 is KGHSH and CDR2 is LQKENI. Trimming left V 6 bases short and J 0 bases short, with 11 bases between. The CDR3 bases are TGTGCCAGCTCGCCTGACAGCCCGAACACCGGGGAGCTGTTTTTT. Residues: CASSPDSPNTGELFF.

This clone has more than one count but fewer than ten. The rearrangement uses TRBV7-8 and TRBJ2-3; tentatively, D is TRBD2 (5 bases). CDR3 length: 17 residues. The V gene's germline CDR1 is SGHVS and CDR2 FQNEAQ. V lost 5 bases, J lost 6 bases, and 24 bases lay in between. The DNA of the CDR3 is TGTGCCAGCAGCCCCCCGCTAAGGCTAGCAGTGAGGGATACGCAGTATTTT. Amino acids: CASSPPLRLAVRDTQYF.

The rearrangement links TRBV2 to TRBJ1-5, with 7 positions matching TRBD1. Germline values: CDR1 SNHLY, CDR2 FYNNEI. With 6 bases clipped from V and 4 bases from J, the junction kept 6 bases outside the gene matches. The CDR3 covers 14 residues. CDR3 loop: CASRGQLPNQPQHF. The CDR3 coding sequence is TGTGCCAGCAGGGGACAGCTACCAAATCAGCCCCAGCATTTT.

The gene calls are TRBV18 and TRBJ1-5; the match to TRBD1 covers 10 bases. This CDR3 is 15 amino acids long. Germline values: CDR1 KGHSH, CDR2 LQKENI. V lost 8 bases, J lost 8 bases, and 12 bases stayed unmatched. The CDR3 protein is CASTETGGGGEPQHF. Written as DNA, the CDR3 is TGTGCCAGCACCGAGACAGGGGGCGGTGGAGAGCCCCAGCATTTT. The full variable domain, rest sourced from reference TRBV18 and TRBJ1-5, is NAGVMQNPRHLVRRRGQEARLRCSPMKGHSHVYWYRQLPEEGLKFMVYLQKENIIDESGMPKERFSAEFPKEGPSILRIQQVVRGDSAAYFCASTETGGGGEPQHFGDGTRLSIL.

This chain joins TRBV12-3 or TRBV12-4 and TRBJ2-7; 7 positions agree with TRBD2. Germline trimming cut 6 bases from V and 2 bases from J; bases unmatched to any gene: 4. The CDR3 contains 13 residues. In nucleotides, the CDR3 is TGTGCCAGCAGCTACGGACTAGCCTACGAGCAGTACTTC. Protein product: CASSYGLAYEQYF.

This clone showed up just once. This chain connects TRBV28 to TRBJ2-3, with D possibly TRBD2 on 5 matching bases. The V and J ends lost 4 bases and 8 bases respectively, with 7 bases between them. This CDR3 has 11 amino acids. The germline gives CDR1 MDHEN, CDR2 SYDVKM. Here the CDR3 reads CASSSGITQYF. The CDR3 nucleotides are TGTGCCAGCAGTTCGGGAATTACGCAGTATTTT.